These 7 T cell receptor beta chains were sequenced from one sample in a study of graft-versus-host responses after intestinal transplantation. No antigen has been assigned to these receptors. The table came from immunoSEQ multiplex PCR; TCRdb's copy has only in-frame clones and leaves some out. This sample has some 90,000 clones; roughly 92% occur once, and the top ten carry approximately 0.4%. This material consisted of unstimulated CD8+ T cells sorted from spleen or lymph node cells, taken before transplant. The source is a human donor who was the organ donor for an intestinal transplant.

The chain uses TRBV13 and TRBJ2-1, with 10 bases that match TRBD2. J was trimmed by 11 bases and V by 5 bases; bases with no gene match: 9. The germline CDR1 and CDR2 sequences are PRHDT and FYEKMQ (reference sequence). This CDR3 is 14 amino acids long. The CDR3 protein is CASSHSGTSVKQFF. The CDR3 DNA is TGTGCCAGCAGCCACTCCGGGACTAGCGTCAAGCAGTTCTTC. The full variable domain, in which reference TRBV13 and TRBJ2-1 provide the parts outside the CDR3, is AAGVIQSPRHLIKEKRETATLKCYPIPRHDTVYWYQQGPGQDPQFLISFYEKMQSDKGSIPDRFSAQQFSDYHSELNMSSLELGDSALYFCASSHSGTSVKQFFGPGTRLTVL.

The chain recombines TRBV4-3 with TRBJ1-1, with 7 bases matching TRBD1. CDR1 is LGHNA and CDR2 is YSLEER in the germline V gene. V lost 1 base to trimming and J lost 0 bases; unmatched junction nucleotides: 11. CDR3 length: 18 amino acids. The CDR3 DNA follows: TGCGCCAGCAGCCAAGCCGGGCGAGGGGGCGCGTTGAACACTGAAGCTTTCTTT. This translates into CASSQAGRGGALNTEAFF.

The rearrangement links TRBV19 to TRBJ2-7; 7 bases align to TRBD1. There are 13 residues in the CDR3. Germline V lookup: CDR1 LNHDA, CDR2 SQIVND (reference sequence). Germline trimming cut 9 bases from V and 0 bases from J; bases unmatched to any gene: 5. The CDR3 coding sequence is TGTGCCAGCGCCTGGGACAGCTCCTACGAGCAGTACTTC. Encoded protein: CASAWDSSYEQYF.

The chain uses TRBV4-1 and TRBJ2-5, with TRBD2 matching 11 bases. The germline gives CDR1 MGHRA, CDR2 YSYEKL. The CDR3 loop spans 15 amino acids. V lost 4 bases, J lost 2 bases, and 3 bases stayed unmatched. The CDR3 loop reads CASSLVAGGQETQYF. In DNA form, the CDR3 reads TGCGCCAGCAGCCTAGTAGCGGGGGGGCAAGAGACCCAGTACTTC.

The chain carries TRBV5-6 and TRBJ2-3; D ambiguous. V was cut by 3 bases and J by 0 bases, with 8 bases left in between. The CDR3 extends over 14 amino acids. The germline CDR1 and CDR2 sequences are SGHDT and YYEEEE. CDR3 DNA sequence: TGTGCCAGCAGCTCGTCCCCTAGCACAGATACGCAGTATTTT. Its translation: CASSSSPSTDTQYF.

The chain employs TRBV7-2 and TRBJ1-2, with 12 bases aligning to TRBD1. Germline trimming cut 1 base from V and 8 bases from J; bases unmatched to any gene: 11. Germline CDR1 SGHTA, CDR2 FQGNSA. The CDR3 is 17 amino acids. CDR3 amino acids: CASSLVGTGGERGGYTF. The CDR3 nucleotides read TGTGCCAGCAGCTTAGTAGGGACAGGGGGCGAGCGGGGCGGCTACACCTTC.

The chain has TRBV6-1 and TRBJ2-3; D is unresolved. Germline-derived CDR1 and CDR2 are MNHNS and SASEGT. The CDR3 runs 14 residues. The germline V and J ends were trimmed by 2 bases and 0 bases, with 6 bases remaining between them. The CDR3 loop reads CASSEWASTDTQYF. The CDR3 DNA is TGTGCCAGCAGTGAATGGGCCAGCACAGATACGCAGTATTTT.